This is a list of T cell receptor beta chains from one sample in a study of T cells after yellow fever vaccination. TCRdb fed the 5' RACE reads into MiXCR, producing one record per CDR3 protein. The sample consists of approximately 160,000 distinct CDR3 sequences, approximately 6% of them appearing once. Source: CD4+ T cells sorted from PBMCs, taken on the day of the first yellow fever vaccination. All receptors come from a man aged 18 to 30 who received the YFV17D yellow fever vaccine. The CDR3 runs from the conserved cysteine through the conserved F or W. D genes are given only for firm matches. Size values are once, few and many counts, or a class for expanded clones, and some rows have none.

TRBV7-2	TRBJ1-2	-	many	CASSPRRDAGYTF	TGTGCCAGCAGCCCCCGGCGTGACGCGGGCTACACCTTC
TRBV6-5	TRBJ1-5	-	few	CASSRHDSNQPQHF	TGTGCCAGCAGTCGGCACGATAGCAATCAGCCCCAGCATTTT
TRBV7-2	TRBJ1-2	-	few	CASSPPSVYGYTF	TGTGCCAGCAGCCCACCGTCGGTGTATGGCTACACCTTC
TRBV29-1	TRBJ2-1	-	many	CSVRQNEQFF	TGCAGCGTCCGACAGAATGAGCAGTTCTTC
TRBV6-5	TRBJ2-4	-	many	CASSYSYRTGADIQYF	TGTGCCAGCAGTTACTCATACAGAACGGGCGCGGACATTCAGTACTTC
TRBV5-1	TRBJ2-2	-	-	CASRFQGPRTGELFF	TGCGCCAGCCGTTTCCAAGGCCCGAGGACCGGGGAGCTGTTTTTT
TRBV4-3	TRBJ1-6	-	many	CASSQRQASALHF	TGCGCCAGCAGCCAGAGACAGGCGAGCGCCCTCCACTTT
TRBV7-2	TRBJ1-5	TRBD1	few	CASSSDRGLVQPQHF	TGTGCCAGCAGCTCGGACAGGGGTTTGGTTCAGCCCCAGCATTTT
TRBV2	TRBJ2-7	-	few	CASRKDSSSYEQYF	TGTGCCAGCCGTAAGGACAGCAGCTCCTACGAGCAGTACTTC
TRBV9	TRBJ2-1	TRBD2	many	CASSVEPQRGDNEQFF	TGTGCCAGCAGCGTAGAACCCCAGCGGGGGGACAATGAGCAGTTCTTC
TRBV2	TRBJ1-2	-	-	CASTWYDGYTF	TGTGCCAGCACCTGGTATGATGGCTACACCTTC
TRBV6-4	TRBJ2-1	-	many	CASSERGGNEQFF	TGTGCCAGCAGTGAAAGGGGGGGAAATGAGCAGTTCTTC